This T cell receptor beta chain was sequenced during a study of cytotoxic CD8 clonotypes in ibrutinib-treated CLL. Assay: immunoSEQ multiplex PCR; the TCRdb copy retains only in-frame clones and omits some. The table records some 30,000 clones, roughly three quarters of them present only once. The CDR3 consists of 12 residues. Trimming took off 1 base at V and 7 bases at J, with 5 bases between the two ends. CDR1 SGHAT and CDR2 FQNNGV come from the germline V gene. Cryopreserved PBMCs yielded 1.5 to 2 micrograms of genomic DNA for TCR beta libraries. This specimen was PBMCs, taken after 36 months of ibrutinib treatment. The source of this sequence is a human donor with chronic lymphocytic leukemia. The chain combines TRBV11-2 with TRBJ2-1; D remains unclear. CDR3 nucleotide sequence: TGTGCCAGCAGCTTAGGGGATAATGAGCAGTTCTTC. As protein: CASSLGDNEQFF.